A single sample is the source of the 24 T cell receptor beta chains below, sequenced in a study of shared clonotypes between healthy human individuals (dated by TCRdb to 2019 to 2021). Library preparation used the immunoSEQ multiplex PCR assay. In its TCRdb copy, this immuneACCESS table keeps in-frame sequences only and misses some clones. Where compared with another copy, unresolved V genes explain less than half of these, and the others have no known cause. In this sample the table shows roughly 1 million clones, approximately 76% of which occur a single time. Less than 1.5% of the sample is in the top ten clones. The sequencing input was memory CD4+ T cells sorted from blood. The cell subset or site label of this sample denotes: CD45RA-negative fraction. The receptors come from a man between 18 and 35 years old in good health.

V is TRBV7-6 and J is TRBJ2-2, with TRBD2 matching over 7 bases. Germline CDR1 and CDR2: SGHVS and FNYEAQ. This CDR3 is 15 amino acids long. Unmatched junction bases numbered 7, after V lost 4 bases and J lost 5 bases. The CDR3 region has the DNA TGTGCCAGCAGCTCCTTGGGGGAGGGAACCGGGGAGCTGTTTTTT. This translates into CASSSLGEGTGELFF.

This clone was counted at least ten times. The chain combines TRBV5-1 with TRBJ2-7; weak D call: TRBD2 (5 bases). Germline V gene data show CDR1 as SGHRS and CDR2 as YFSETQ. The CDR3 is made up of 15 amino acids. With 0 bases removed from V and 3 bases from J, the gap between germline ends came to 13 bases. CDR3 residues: CASSLVGVVDYEQYF. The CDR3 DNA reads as TGCGCCAGCAGCTTGGTCGGGGTGGTTGACTACGAGCAGTACTTC.

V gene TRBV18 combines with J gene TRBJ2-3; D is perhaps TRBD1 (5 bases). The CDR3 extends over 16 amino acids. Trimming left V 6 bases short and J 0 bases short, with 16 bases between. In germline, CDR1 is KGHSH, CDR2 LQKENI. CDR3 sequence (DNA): TGTGCCAGCTCCCGAACAGGTTTGTCGAGCACAGATACGCAGTATTTT. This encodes CASSRTGLSSTDTQYF.

The CDR3 sequence is CASSFVAGGPKNIQYF. CDR3 bases: TGCGCCAGCAGCTTTGTAGCGGGGGGCCCCAAAAACATTCAGTACTTC. The genes are TRBV5-1 and TRBJ2-4; 10 bases align to TRBD2. CDR1 SGHRS and CDR2 YFSETQ come from the germline V gene. CDR3 length: 16 amino acids. The V and J ends lost 2 bases and 2 bases, in that order; junction bases with no gene match: 4.

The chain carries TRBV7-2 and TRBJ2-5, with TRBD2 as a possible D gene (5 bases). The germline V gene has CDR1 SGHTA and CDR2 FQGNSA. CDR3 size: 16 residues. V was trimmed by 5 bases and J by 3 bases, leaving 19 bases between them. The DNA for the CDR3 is TGTGCCAGCAGCCCCTCGAGGGTCCTGACTAAAGAGACCCAGTACTTC. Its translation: CASSPSRVLTKETQYF.

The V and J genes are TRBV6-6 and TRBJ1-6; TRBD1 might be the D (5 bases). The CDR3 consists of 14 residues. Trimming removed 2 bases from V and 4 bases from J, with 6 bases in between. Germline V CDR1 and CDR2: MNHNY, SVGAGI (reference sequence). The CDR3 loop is CASSYQGYNSPLHF. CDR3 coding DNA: TGTGCCAGCAGTTACCAGGGTTATAATTCACCCCTCCACTTT.

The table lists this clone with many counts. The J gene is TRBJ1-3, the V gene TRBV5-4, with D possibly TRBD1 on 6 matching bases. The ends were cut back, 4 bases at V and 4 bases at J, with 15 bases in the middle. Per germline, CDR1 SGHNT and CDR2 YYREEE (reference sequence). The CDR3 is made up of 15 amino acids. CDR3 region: CASSRQDSLGNTIYF. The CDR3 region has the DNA TGTGCCAGCAGCCGACAGGATTCCCTAGGAAACACCATATATTTT.

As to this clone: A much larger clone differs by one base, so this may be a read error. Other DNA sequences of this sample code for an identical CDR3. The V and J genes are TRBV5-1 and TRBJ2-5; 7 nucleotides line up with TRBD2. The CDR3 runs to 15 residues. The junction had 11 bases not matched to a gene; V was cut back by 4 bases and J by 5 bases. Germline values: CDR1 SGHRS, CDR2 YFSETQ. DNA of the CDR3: TGCGCCAGCAGCGACAGACTAGCAGGGACGGAGACCCAGTACTTC. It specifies CASSDRLAGTETQYF.

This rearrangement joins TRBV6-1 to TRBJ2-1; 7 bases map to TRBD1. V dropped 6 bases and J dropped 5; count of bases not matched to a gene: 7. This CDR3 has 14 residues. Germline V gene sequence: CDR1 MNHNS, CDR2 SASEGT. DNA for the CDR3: TGTGCCAGCAGGGCCCGAACAGGGGACAATGAGCAGTTCTTC. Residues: CASRARTGDNEQFF.

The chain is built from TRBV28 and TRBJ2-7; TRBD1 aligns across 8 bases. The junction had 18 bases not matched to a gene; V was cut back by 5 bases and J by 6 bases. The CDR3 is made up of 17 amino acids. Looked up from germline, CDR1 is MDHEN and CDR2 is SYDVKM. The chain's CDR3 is CASSPPTPTGGRSEQYF. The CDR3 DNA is TGTGCCAGCAGTCCACCAACTCCCACAGGGGGAAGGAGCGAGCAGTACTTC.

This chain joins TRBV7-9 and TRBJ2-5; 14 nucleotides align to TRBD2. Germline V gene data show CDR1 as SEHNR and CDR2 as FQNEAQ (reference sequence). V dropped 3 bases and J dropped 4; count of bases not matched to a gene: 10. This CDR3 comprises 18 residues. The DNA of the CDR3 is TGTGCCAGCAGCTTCGGACTAGCGGGAGGATCCCTAGGAGAGACCCAGTACTTC. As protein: CASSFGLAGGSLGETQYF.

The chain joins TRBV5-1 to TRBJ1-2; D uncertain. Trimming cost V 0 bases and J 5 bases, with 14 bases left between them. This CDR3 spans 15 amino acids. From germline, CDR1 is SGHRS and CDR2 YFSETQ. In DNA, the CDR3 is TGCGCCAGCAGCTTGGGCAGCGCGATGCCTTATGGCTACACCTTC. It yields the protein CASSLGSAMPYGYTF.

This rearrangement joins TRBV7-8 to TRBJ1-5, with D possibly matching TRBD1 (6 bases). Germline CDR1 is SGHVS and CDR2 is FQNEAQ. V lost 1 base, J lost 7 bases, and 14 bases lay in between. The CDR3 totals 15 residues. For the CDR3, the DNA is TGTGCCAGCAGCTTAGGACTAGGGGGGAGCCAGCCCCAGCATTTT. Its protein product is CASSLGLGGSQPQHF.

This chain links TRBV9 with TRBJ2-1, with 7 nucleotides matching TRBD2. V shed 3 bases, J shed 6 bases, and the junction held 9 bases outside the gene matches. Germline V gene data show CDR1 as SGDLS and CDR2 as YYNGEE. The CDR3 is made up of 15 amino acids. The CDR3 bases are TGTGCCAGCAGCGCCCTTGGCGGGGGAGGCAATGAGCAGTTCTTC. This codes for CASSALGGGGNEQFF.

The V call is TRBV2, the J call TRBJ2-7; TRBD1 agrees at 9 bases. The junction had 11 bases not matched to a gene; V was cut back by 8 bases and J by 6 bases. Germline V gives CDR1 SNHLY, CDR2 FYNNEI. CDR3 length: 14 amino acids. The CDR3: CASGQSGTGTEQYF. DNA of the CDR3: TGTGCCAGCGGGCAGTCCGGGACAGGGACCGAGCAGTACTTC.

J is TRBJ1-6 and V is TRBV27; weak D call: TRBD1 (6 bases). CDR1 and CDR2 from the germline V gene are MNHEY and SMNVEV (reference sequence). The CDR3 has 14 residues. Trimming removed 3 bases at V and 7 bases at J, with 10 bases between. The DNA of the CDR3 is TGTGCCAGCAGTTTTAGGGGGGTAAATTCACCCCTCCACTTT. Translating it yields CASSFRGVNSPLHF.

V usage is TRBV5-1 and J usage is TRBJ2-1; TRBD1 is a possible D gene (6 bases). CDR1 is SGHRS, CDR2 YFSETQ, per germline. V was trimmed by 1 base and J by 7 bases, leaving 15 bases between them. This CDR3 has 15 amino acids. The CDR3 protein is CASSLSLQGPNEQFF. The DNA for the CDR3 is TGCGCCAGCAGCTTGTCCCTACAGGGTCCGAATGAGCAGTTCTTC.

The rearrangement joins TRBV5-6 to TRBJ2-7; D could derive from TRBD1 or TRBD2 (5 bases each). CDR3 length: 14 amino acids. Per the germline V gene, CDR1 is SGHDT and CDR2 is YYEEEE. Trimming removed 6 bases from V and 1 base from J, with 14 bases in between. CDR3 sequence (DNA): TGTGCCAGCAAAATGGGACGGAATTCCTACGAGCAGTACTTC. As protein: CASKMGRNSYEQYF.

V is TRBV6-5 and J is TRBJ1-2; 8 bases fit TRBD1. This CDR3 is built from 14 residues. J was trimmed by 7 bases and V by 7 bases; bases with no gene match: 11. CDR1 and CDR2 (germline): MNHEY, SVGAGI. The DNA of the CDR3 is TGTGCCAGCATGAGGACAGGGAGAAGGGGTGGCTACACCTTC. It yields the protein CASMRTGRRGGYTF.

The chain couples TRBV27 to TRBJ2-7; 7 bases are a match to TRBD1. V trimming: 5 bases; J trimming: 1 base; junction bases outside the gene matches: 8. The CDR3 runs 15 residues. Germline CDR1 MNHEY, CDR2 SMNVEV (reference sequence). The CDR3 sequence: CASSKGGHSSYEQYF. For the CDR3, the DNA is TGTGCCAGCAGTAAAGGGGGCCATTCTTCCTACGAGCAGTACTTC.

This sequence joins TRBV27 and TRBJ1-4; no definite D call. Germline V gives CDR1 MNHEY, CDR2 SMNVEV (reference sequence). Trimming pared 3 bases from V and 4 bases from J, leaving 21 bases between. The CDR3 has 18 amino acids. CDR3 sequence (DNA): TGTGCCAGCAGTTTTCTAGATTTGCGAGGATCGGGTAATGAAAAACTGTTTTTT. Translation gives CASSFLDLRGSGNEKLFF.

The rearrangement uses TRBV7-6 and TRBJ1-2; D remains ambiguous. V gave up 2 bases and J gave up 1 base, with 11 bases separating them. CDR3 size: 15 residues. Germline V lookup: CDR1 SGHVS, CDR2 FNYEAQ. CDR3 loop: CASSLSAELNYGYTF. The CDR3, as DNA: TGTGCCAGCAGCTTATCGGCAGAGCTTAACTATGGCTACACCTTC.

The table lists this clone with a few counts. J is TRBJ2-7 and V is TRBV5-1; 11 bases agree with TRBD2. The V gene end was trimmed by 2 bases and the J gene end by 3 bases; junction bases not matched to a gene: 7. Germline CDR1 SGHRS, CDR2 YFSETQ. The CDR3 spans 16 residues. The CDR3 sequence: CASSFSLAGDGYEQYF. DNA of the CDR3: TGCGCCAGCAGCTTCTCACTAGCGGGAGACGGCTACGAGCAGTACTTC.

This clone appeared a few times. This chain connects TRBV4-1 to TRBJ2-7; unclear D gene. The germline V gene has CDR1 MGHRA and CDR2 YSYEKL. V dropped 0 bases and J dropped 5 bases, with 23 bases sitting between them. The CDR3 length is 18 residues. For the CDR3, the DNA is TGCGCCAGCAGCCAAGATGGTGGCGGAAGGGCCTACAGAAACGAGCAGTACTTC. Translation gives CASSQDGGGRAYRNEQYF.